The rows below give T cell receptor beta chains drawn from one sample of a study of glioma-infiltrating T cells. MiXCR was run by TCRdb on the multiplex PCR reads, yielding one entry per CDR3 protein. Among about 21,000 distinct CDR3 sequences listed, about 22% were seen once. The specimen was glioma tissue, nonneoplastic brain tissue, or PBMCs (not recorded which). All receptors come from a human donor with low-grade glioma or glioblastoma, undergoing nonglioma brain surgery, or in good health (not recorded which). Each CDR3 is given with its conserved first and last residue. The D gene is left open where the match is weak. Size tells how often a clone was seen (once, few, many) or the class of an expanded clone, and some rows leave it out.

abundance	d_gene	v_gene	j_gene	CDR3nt	CDR3aa
many	TRBD2	TRBV20-1	TRBJ2-3	TGCAGTGGAAGCGGGGGGAATTTGCCTAGCACAGATACGCAGTATTTT	CSGSGGNLPSTDTQYF
many	TRBD1	TRBV24-1	TRBJ2-1	TGTGCCACCAGTGGCTCCGGGACAGGGGGCAGTGAGCAGTTCTTC	CATSGSGTGGSEQFF
NA	NA	TRBV2	TRBJ1-4	TGTGCCAGCAAGAAGGCGTCAACTAATGAAAAACTGTTTTTT	CASKKASTNEKLFF
many	NA	TRBV20-1	TRBJ1-2	TGCAGTGCTACTTCGGGAGACTATGGCTACACCTTC	CSATSGDYGYTF
NA	NA	TRBV7-3	TRBJ2-5	TGTGCCAGCAGCTTAAGTTGGGCTGAAGAGACCCAGTACTTC	CASSLSWAEETQYF
NA	NA	TRBV10-3	TRBJ2-3	TGTGCCATCAGTTTCACGGGGGAGCTAACAGATACGGAGTATTTT	CAISFTGELTDTEYF
NA	TRBD1	TRBV4-1	TRBJ1-5	TGCGCCAGCCGCCAAGATCCGGGACAGGGTAGCAATCAGCCCCAGCATTTT	CASRQDPGQGSNQPQHF
medium-sized	NA	TRBV28	TRBJ1-1	TGTGCCAGCAGTTTAAGGAGTCCTAATATCCTTGAAGCTTTCTTT	CASSLRSPNILEAFF
many	TRBD1	TRBV20-1	TRBJ1-1	TGCAGTGTTCCGACAGGGCTAACTGAAGCTTTCTTT	CSVPTGLTEAFF
many	NA	TRBV6-2/TRBV6-3	TRBJ2-7	TGTGCCAGCAGTCAGGAGGACTACATCCGGGTTACCTTCTACGAGCAGTACTTC	CASSQEDYIRVTFYEQYF
once	NA	TRBV12-3/TRBV12-4	TRBJ2-3	TGTGCCAGCGGTAGGTCAGGGGGGCCGGCAGATAGGCAGTATTTT	CASGRSGGPADRQYF
NA	NA	TRBV11-3	TRBJ1-1	TGTGCCAGCAGCTTAACCTACAACACTGAAGCTTTCTTT	CASSLTYNTEAFF
many	NA	TRBV6-1	TRBJ1-2	TGTGCCAGCAGTTTCGGCACAGGCTATGGCTACACCTTC	CASSFGTGYGYTF
few	TRBD1	TRBV6-4	TRBJ1-6	TGTGCCAGCAGTGGGACAGGGGGCGATAATTCACCCCTCCACTTT	CASSGTGGDNSPLHF
many	NA	TRBV14	TRBJ2-3	TGTGCCAGCAGCCAAGCCGGAGTTCTGCGGGATACGCAGTATTTT	CASSQAGVLRDTQYF
NA	TRBD1	TRBV18	TRBJ1-5	TGTGCCAGCTCCGATACAGGGGTAGAAGTTCAGCCCCAGCATTTT	CASSDTGVEVQPQHF
many	NA	TRBV4-3	TRBJ1-1	TGCGCCAGCAGTGACAGGATCGGCACTGAAGCTTTCTTT	CASSDRIGTEAFF
few	NA	TRBV4-1	TRBJ2-3	TGCGCCAGCAGCCAACTATTTGGGGGGCGCACAGATACGCAGTATTTT	CASSQLFGGRTDTQYF
many	TRBD1	TRBV28	TRBJ2-3	TGTGCCAGCCACGGACAGGGGGGCACAGATACGCAGTATTTT	CASHGQGGTDTQYF
NA	NA	TRBV29-1	TRBJ1-5	TGCAGCGTCCTGACGGGGGGCAATCAGCCCCAGCATTTT	CSVLTGGNQPQHF
NA	NA	TRBV11-1	TRBJ2-1	TGTGCCAGCAGCTTATTGGTCTTCAATGAGCAGTTCTTC	CASSLLVFNEQFF
many	TRBD1	TRBV6-6	TRBJ1-2	TGTGCCAGCAGTTACTCTCCGGGACAGGGGGGCTACACCTTC	CASSYSPGQGGYTF
NA	NA	TRBV28	TRBJ2-7	TGTGCCAGCAGTCTTGGAAAGGGCGAGCAATACTTC	CASSLGKGEQYF
few	NA	TRBV29-1	TRBJ1-5	TGCAGCGTCGGACAGACTCCTAGCCAGCCCCAGCATTTT	CSVGQTPSQPQHF
few	NA	TRBV2	TRBJ1-5	TGTGCCAGCAATAAAGGACAGAGTAGCAATCAGCCCCAGCATTTT	CASNKGQSSNQPQHF
few	NA	TRBV7-8	TRBJ2-2	TGTGCCAGCAGCTTTTTACCCTGGGGGAACACCGGGGAGCTGTTTTTT	CASSFLPWGNTGELFF
NA	NA	TRBV28	TRBJ2-2	TGTGCCACAGGGGCGAGCGGGAACACCGGGGAGCTGTTTTTT	CATGASGNTGELFF
large	NA	TRBV27	TRBJ1-5	TGTGCCAGCAGTGTCTATGGGAATCAGCCCCAGCATTTT	CASSVYGNQPQHF
many	NA	TRBV7-2	TRBJ2-5	TGTGCCAGCAGCTTACAGTGGGGGTTTCAAGAGACCCAGTACTTC	CASSLQWGFQETQYF
many	NA	TRBV20-1	TRBJ1-2	TGCAGTGCCCCGAGGCAGGGACTTCCCTCTATCCATGGCTACACCTTC	CSAPRQGLPSIHGYTF
NA	TRBD1	TRBV12-3/TRBV12-4	TRBJ2-4	TGTGCCAGCAGGGAAACCGGGACAGGGAGGAACATTCAGTACTTC	CASRETGTGRNIQYF
few	NA	TRBV7-9	TRBJ1-1	TGTGCCAGCAGCTTAGGGACAGCAAGGAACACTGAAGCTTTCTTT	CASSLGTARNTEAFF
many	TRBD1	TRBV5-4	TRBJ1-2	TGTGCCAGCAGTGAGGGACAGGCTGACTATGGCTACACCTTC	CASSEGQADYGYTF
NA	TRBD2	TRBV14	TRBJ2-2	TGTGCCAGCAGCCGAATCGGGGGGGGACTCGGGTCCGGGGAGCTGTTTTTT	CASSRIGGGLGSGELFF
few	NA	TRBV7-2	TRBJ2-3	TGTGCCAGCAGCTTATTCCTCGAGGGCACAGATACGCAGTATTTT	CASSLFLEGTDTQYF
few	NA	TRBV7-2	TRBJ2-7	TGTGCCAGCAGCTTTAAACGGGCAGGGGACCTATACGAGCAGTACTTC	CASSFKRAGDLYEQYF
many	NA	TRBV7-3	TRBJ1-2	TGTGCCAGCAGCCAAGACAGTAACTATGGCTACACCTTC	CASSQDSNYGYTF
many	NA	TRBV7-9	TRBJ1-2	TGTGCCAGCAGCTTAGGGACAGCTAACTATGGCTACACCTTC	CASSLGTANYGYTF
NA	TRBD1	TRBV15	TRBJ2-7	TGTGCCACCAGCAGGTGGACAGGGGGCTACGAGCAGTACTTC	CATSRWTGGYEQYF